The rows below give T cell receptor beta chains drawn from one sample of a study of T cell responses to AZD1222 COVID-19 vaccine. Using immunoSEQ multiplex PCR, the repertoire was profiled, and TCRdb retains in-frame clones only, with some absent. The sample lists some 160,000 clones; roughly 89% were seen once. Sequencing was performed on peripheral blood, taken 28 days after the second AZD1222 dose. Receptors originate from an adult who received the AZD1222 COVID-19 vaccine. The CDR3 runs from the conserved cysteine through the conserved F or W. Each record gives: CDR3 length, J gene, clone size, V gene, D gene, CDR3 protein, CDR3 DNA. D genes are given only for firm matches. The size entry is marked missing in some rows and otherwise reads once, few, many or a size class.

cdr3_length: 12; j_call: TRBJ1-1; clone_size: once; v_call: TRBV18; d_call: -; cdr3_aa: CASSPPGDKAFF; cdr3_nt: TGTGCCAGCTCACCACCGGGGGATAAAGCTTTCTTT
cdr3_length: 16; j_call: TRBJ2-2; clone_size: -; v_call: TRBV4-2; d_call: TRBD2; cdr3_aa: CASSQDPSGVIGELFF; cdr3_nt: TGTGCCAGCAGCCAAGATCCTAGCGGGGTAATCGGGGAGCTGTTTTTT
cdr3_length: 14; j_call: TRBJ2-1; clone_size: -; v_call: TRBV6-4; d_call: TRBD2; cdr3_aa: CASSAAGDYNEQFF; cdr3_nt: TGTGCCAGCAGTGCGGCGGGAGATTACAATGAGCAGTTCTTC
cdr3_length: 17; j_call: TRBJ2-1; clone_size: -; v_call: TRBV10-3; d_call: -; cdr3_aa: CAISPGRLKSSYNEQFF; cdr3_nt: TGTGCCATCAGCCCCGGGCGCCTGAAGAGCTCCTACAATGAGCAGTTCTTC
cdr3_length: 15; j_call: TRBJ2-7; clone_size: few; v_call: TRBV5-1; d_call: -; cdr3_aa: CASSLSPESSYEQYF; cdr3_nt: TGCGCCAGCAGCTTGTCGCCAGAGAGCTCCTACGAGCAGTACTTC
cdr3_length: 14; j_call: TRBJ2-5; clone_size: -; v_call: TRBV19; d_call: -; cdr3_aa: CASSNVGIRETQYF; cdr3_nt: TGTGCCAGTAGTAACGTGGGGATAAGGGAGACCCAGTACTTC
cdr3_length: 15; j_call: TRBJ2-5; clone_size: -; v_call: TRBV7-9; d_call: -; cdr3_aa: CASSLAQPGQETQYF; cdr3_nt: TGTGCCAGCAGCTTAGCGCAGCCAGGGCAAGAGACCCAGTACTTC
cdr3_length: 19; j_call: TRBJ1-6; clone_size: -; v_call: TRBV4-3; d_call: -; cdr3_aa: CASSQGDSASGDNLSPLHF; cdr3_nt: TGCGCCAGCAGCCAAGGAGACTCTGCGTCCGGAGATAACCTGTCACCCCTCCACTTT
cdr3_length: 13; j_call: TRBJ2-5; clone_size: -; v_call: TRBV4-1; d_call: TRBD2; cdr3_aa: CASSQGGEETQYF; cdr3_nt: TGCGCCAGCAGCCAGGGGGGGGAAGAGACCCAGTACTTC
cdr3_length: 14; j_call: TRBJ1-2; clone_size: -; v_call: TRBV7-8; d_call: -; cdr3_aa: CASSLGRTSYGYTF; cdr3_nt: TGTGCCAGCAGCCTCGGACGGACTTCCTATGGCTACACCTTC
cdr3_length: 13; j_call: TRBJ2-7; clone_size: -; v_call: TRBV20-1; d_call: -; cdr3_aa: CSASLAGLYEQYF; cdr3_nt: TGCAGTGCTAGTCTGGCGGGCCTCTACGAGCAGTACTTC
cdr3_length: 14; j_call: TRBJ1-1; clone_size: -; v_call: TRBV27; d_call: TRBD1; cdr3_aa: CASSRDRGWTEAFF; cdr3_nt: TGTGCCAGCAGTAGGGACAGAGGATGGACTGAAGCTTTCTTT
cdr3_length: 14; j_call: TRBJ1-2; clone_size: -; v_call: TRBV18; d_call: -; cdr3_aa: CASSPSTDNYGYTF; cdr3_nt: TGTGCCAGCTCACCCTCGACTGACAACTATGGCTACACCTTC
cdr3_length: 17; j_call: TRBJ2-7; clone_size: once; v_call: TRBV15; d_call: -; cdr3_aa: CATSRDPLGEIPYEQYF; cdr3_nt: TGTGCCACCAGCAGAGATCCTTTGGGAGAAATACCCTACGAGCAGTACTTC
cdr3_length: 15; j_call: TRBJ1-4; clone_size: few; v_call: TRBV7-2; d_call: -; cdr3_aa: CASSLEVQANEKLFF; cdr3_nt: TGTGCCAGCAGCTTAGAGGTACAGGCAAATGAAAAACTGTTTTTT
cdr3_length: 15; j_call: TRBJ1-3; clone_size: -; v_call: TRBV18; d_call: -; cdr3_aa: CASSPGQLSGNTIYF; cdr3_nt: TGTGCCAGCTCACCTGGACAGCTTTCTGGAAACACCATATATTTT
cdr3_length: 16; j_call: TRBJ2-5; clone_size: -; v_call: TRBV7-2; d_call: -; cdr3_aa: CASRGSGTEAWETQYF; cdr3_nt: TGTGCCAGCAGGGGATCTGGGACTGAGGCATGGGAGACCCAGTACTTC
cdr3_length: 14; j_call: TRBJ1-1; clone_size: -; v_call: TRBV30; d_call: TRBD1; cdr3_aa: CAWSTGTGDSKAFF; cdr3_nt: TGTGCCTGGAGTACAGGGACAGGTGACTCTAAAGCTTTCTTT
cdr3_length: 17; j_call: TRBJ2-7; clone_size: -; v_call: TRBV9; d_call: TRBD2; cdr3_aa: CASSDPQAGGSSYEQYF; cdr3_nt: TGTGCCAGCAGCGATCCCCAAGCGGGGGGCAGCTCCTACGAGCAGTACTTC
cdr3_length: 16; j_call: TRBJ1-1; clone_size: -; v_call: TRBV4-1; d_call: -; cdr3_aa: CASSQVKTGMNTEAFF; cdr3_nt: TGCGCCAGCAGCCAAGTAAAAACAGGGATGAACACTGAAGCTTTCTTT
cdr3_length: 15; j_call: TRBJ1-2; clone_size: -; v_call: TRBV7-9; d_call: -; cdr3_aa: CATTGEGQGNYGYTF; cdr3_nt: TGTGCCACCACGGGAGAAGGGCAGGGGAACTATGGCTACACCTTC
cdr3_length: 13; j_call: TRBJ1-2; clone_size: -; v_call: TRBV5-1; d_call: -; cdr3_aa: CASSLGGSYGYTF; cdr3_nt: TGCGCCAGCAGCTTGGGGGGTAGCTATGGCTACACCTTC
cdr3_length: 17; j_call: TRBJ2-3; clone_size: -; v_call: TRBV4-1; d_call: TRBD2; cdr3_aa: CASSQGEGGEYTDTQYF; cdr3_nt: TGCGCCAGCAGCCAAGGGGAGGGAGGGGAGTACACAGATACGCAGTATTTT
cdr3_length: 18; j_call: TRBJ1-5; clone_size: -; v_call: TRBV19; d_call: -; cdr3_aa: CASPWGRRGASSNQPQHF; cdr3_nt: TGTGCCAGCCCCTGGGGGAGGAGGGGGGCCAGTAGCAATCAGCCCCAGCATTTT
cdr3_length: 13; j_call: TRBJ1-2; clone_size: -; v_call: TRBV7-2; d_call: TRBD1; cdr3_aa: CASSFDRVQGYTF; cdr3_nt: TGTGCCAGCAGCTTTGACAGGGTTCAGGGCTACACCTTC
cdr3_length: 13; j_call: TRBJ2-1; clone_size: -; v_call: TRBV7-9; d_call: -; cdr3_aa: CASSSGPNDEQFF; cdr3_nt: TGTGCCAGCAGCTCTGGGCCCAACGATGAGCAGTTCTTC
cdr3_length: 13; j_call: TRBJ1-3; clone_size: -; v_call: TRBV9; d_call: -; cdr3_aa: CASSPSSGNTIYF; cdr3_nt: TGTGCCAGCAGCCCAAGTTCCGGAAACACCATATATTTT
cdr3_length: 15; j_call: TRBJ2-7; clone_size: -; v_call: TRBV4-2; d_call: TRBD1; cdr3_aa: CASSLARDRDYEQYF; cdr3_nt: TGTGCCAGCAGCCTCGCAAGGGACAGGGACTACGAGCAGTACTTC
cdr3_length: 15; j_call: TRBJ1-6; clone_size: -; v_call: TRBV18; d_call: TRBD1; cdr3_aa: CASSYDRAGNSPLHF; cdr3_nt: TGTGCCAGCTCATACGACAGGGCAGGAAATTCACCCCTCCACTTT
cdr3_length: 11; j_call: TRBJ1-1; clone_size: -; v_call: TRBV3-1/TRBV3-2; d_call: -; cdr3_aa: CASSLGTEAFF; cdr3_nt: TGTGCCAGCAGCCTGGGAACTGAAGCTTTCTTT
cdr3_length: 14; j_call: TRBJ2-7; clone_size: -; v_call: TRBV9; d_call: -; cdr3_aa: CASSVRPGTYEQYF; cdr3_nt: TGTGCCAGCAGCGTACGCCCGGGTACGTACGAGCAGTACTTC
cdr3_length: 17; j_call: TRBJ1-5; clone_size: -; v_call: TRBV24-1; d_call: TRBD1; cdr3_aa: CATSDLPGTGMDQPQHF; cdr3_nt: TGTGCCACCAGTGATCTCCCCGGGACAGGGATGGATCAGCCCCAGCATTTT
cdr3_length: 16; j_call: TRBJ2-7; clone_size: -; v_call: TRBV2; d_call: -; cdr3_aa: CASSEGYGGPAGEQYF; cdr3_nt: TGTGCCAGCAGTGAAGGGTACGGGGGCCCTGCCGGGGAGCAGTACTTC
cdr3_length: 14; j_call: TRBJ1-2; clone_size: few; v_call: TRBV5-6; d_call: -; cdr3_aa: CASSYRPTNYGYTF; cdr3_nt: TGTGCCAGCAGCTACCGACCCACTAACTATGGCTACACCTTC
cdr3_length: 12; j_call: TRBJ1-1; clone_size: once; v_call: TRBV4-2; d_call: -; cdr3_aa: CAARGLNTEAFF; cdr3_nt: TGTGCCGCGAGGGGACTTAACACTGAAGCTTTCTTT
cdr3_length: 13; j_call: TRBJ2-2; clone_size: -; v_call: TRBV6-5; d_call: -; cdr3_aa: CATEEGGTGELFF; cdr3_nt: TGTGCCACCGAGGAGGGGGGCACCGGGGAGCTGTTTTTT
cdr3_length: 14; j_call: TRBJ1-5; clone_size: -; v_call: TRBV2; d_call: -; cdr3_aa: CASKLLQGNQPQHF; cdr3_nt: TGTGCCAGCAAATTACTCCAGGGTAATCAGCCCCAGCATTTT
cdr3_length: 15; j_call: TRBJ2-7; clone_size: -; v_call: TRBV4-1; d_call: -; cdr3_aa: CASSQDPSGIYEQYF; cdr3_nt: TGCGCCAGCAGCCAAGATCCCTCCGGGATATACGAGCAGTACTTC
cdr3_length: 16; j_call: TRBJ2-2; clone_size: -; v_call: TRBV4-2; d_call: TRBD2; cdr3_aa: CASSQVGAGGTGELFF; cdr3_nt: TGTGCCAGCAGCCAAGTGGGAGCGGGGGGGACCGGGGAGCTGTTTTTT
cdr3_length: 15; j_call: TRBJ2-4; clone_size: -; v_call: TRBV7-9; d_call: -; cdr3_aa: CASSLGRGTGNIQYF; cdr3_nt: TGTGCCAGCAGCTTAGGGAGGGGCACTGGTAACATTCAGTACTTC
cdr3_length: 14; j_call: TRBJ1-2; clone_size: -; v_call: TRBV19; d_call: TRBD1; cdr3_aa: CASSGTGPLYGYTF; cdr3_nt: TGTGCCAGTAGTGGGACAGGCCCTCTTTATGGCTACACCTTC
cdr3_length: 14; j_call: TRBJ2-7; clone_size: -; v_call: TRBV7-2; d_call: -; cdr3_aa: CASSLAGGSYEQYF; cdr3_nt: TGTGCCAGCAGCTTAGCGGGGGGCTCCTACGAGCAGTACTTC
cdr3_length: 19; j_call: TRBJ2-3; clone_size: -; v_call: TRBV21-1; d_call: -; cdr3_aa: CASSKPGTGLTLATDTQYF; cdr3_nt: TGTGCCAGCAGCAAACCCGGGACGGGGTTGACCTTGGCGACAGATACGCAGTATTTT
cdr3_length: 15; j_call: TRBJ1-5; clone_size: few; v_call: TRBV19; d_call: -; cdr3_aa: CASSEQGVRNQPQHF; cdr3_nt: TGTGCCAGTAGTGAACAGGGTGTACGCAATCAGCCCCAGCATTTT
cdr3_length: 18; j_call: TRBJ2-7; clone_size: few; v_call: TRBV7-6; d_call: TRBD1; cdr3_aa: CASSPRGGGQGNSYEQYF; cdr3_nt: TGTGCCAGCAGCCCTCGGGGTGGGGGACAGGGGAATTCCTACGAGCAGTACTTC
cdr3_length: 15; j_call: TRBJ1-6; clone_size: -; v_call: TRBV19; d_call: -; cdr3_aa: CASSSQGLGNSPLHF; cdr3_nt: TGTGCCAGTAGTAGTCAGGGGCTCGGCAATTCACCCCTCCACTTT
cdr3_length: 13; j_call: TRBJ1-5; clone_size: -; v_call: TRBV5-1; d_call: -; cdr3_aa: CASSKGNNQPQHF; cdr3_nt: TGCGCCAGCAGCAAAGGTAACAATCAGCCCCAGCATTTT
cdr3_length: 14; j_call: TRBJ2-1; clone_size: -; v_call: TRBV3-1/TRBV3-2; d_call: -; cdr3_aa: CASRWPPWRNEQFF; cdr3_nt: TGTGCCAGCAGGTGGCCCCCCTGGCGCAATGAGCAGTTCTTC
cdr3_length: 12; j_call: TRBJ1-1; clone_size: -; v_call: TRBV3-1/TRBV3-2; d_call: -; cdr3_aa: CATRGQNTEAFF; cdr3_nt: TGTGCCACTCGGGGACAAAACACTGAAGCTTTCTTT
cdr3_length: 13; j_call: TRBJ1-2; clone_size: -; v_call: TRBV7-9; d_call: -; cdr3_aa: CASSFRPPGGYTF; cdr3_nt: TGTGCCAGCAGCTTTCGGCCTCCGGGGGGCTACACCTTC
cdr3_length: 14; j_call: TRBJ2-1; clone_size: -; v_call: TRBV7-9; d_call: -; cdr3_aa: CASSLVASSNEQFF; cdr3_nt: TGTGCCAGCAGCTTAGTAGCTAGCTCCAATGAGCAGTTCTTC
cdr3_length: 14; j_call: TRBJ2-5; clone_size: -; v_call: TRBV30; d_call: -; cdr3_aa: CAWKRWGDQETQYF; cdr3_nt: TGTGCCTGGAAACGGTGGGGCGACCAAGAGACCCAGTACTTC
cdr3_length: 13; j_call: TRBJ1-1; clone_size: -; v_call: TRBV6-2/TRBV6-3; d_call: -; cdr3_aa: CASSVQGNTEAFF; cdr3_nt: TGTGCCAGCAGCGTTCAGGGGAACACTGAAGCTTTCTTT
cdr3_length: 14; j_call: TRBJ1-3; clone_size: -; v_call: TRBV5-1; d_call: -; cdr3_aa: CASSFGTPGNTIYF; cdr3_nt: TGCGCCAGCAGCTTTGGGACCCCTGGAAACACCATATATTTT
cdr3_length: 16; j_call: TRBJ2-7; clone_size: once; v_call: TRBV3-1/TRBV3-2; d_call: TRBD1; cdr3_aa: CASSQVGGTGAGKQYF; cdr3_nt: TGTGCCAGCAGCCAAGTGGGCGGGACAGGCGCGGGAAAGCAGTACTTC